This entry lists 32 T cell receptor beta chains sequenced from one sample in a study of regulatory T cells in long-lasting Graves disease. iRepertoire HTBI primers and Arm-PCR of CDR3 regions built TCR beta libraries. TCRdb re-derived calls from the multiplex PCR reads in MiXCR, one entry per CDR3 protein. In the table there are roughly 400,000 distinct CDR3 sequences, around 23% of which are singletons. The time point here: persistent/refractory GD, antithyroid drugs over 5 years with positive TRAb. There was RNA extracted from PBMCs, and the TCR library was made from it. This material consisted of peripheral blood mononuclear cells (PBMCs), taken when the disease was refractory, from a patient treated with antithyroid drugs. These receptors all come from a female donor with Graves disease.

The table lists this clonotype with many counts. The chain recombines TRBV10-1 with TRBJ2-5; D possibly corresponds to TRBD2 (5 bases). Germline CDR1 WNHNN, CDR2 SYGVQD (reference sequence). V dropped 3 bases and J dropped 5 bases, with 10 bases sitting between them. The length of the CDR3 is 13 residues. The CDR3 coding sequence is TGCGCCAGCAGTGACGGGGAAGTCGAGACCCAGTACTTC. Its translation is CASSDGEVETQYF.

This clonotype was picked up a small number of times. V usage is TRBV2 and J usage is TRBJ2-1, with D possibly being TRBD2 (6 bases). The CDR3 contains 21 residues. Trimming pared 3 bases from V and 0 bases from J, leaving 27 bases between. Germline CDR1 reads SNHLY; CDR2 reads FYNNEI. The CDR3 loop is CASSEYRRAGRNEDSYNEQFF. In DNA form, the CDR3 reads TGTGCCAGCAGTGAGTACAGGAGGGCGGGAAGAAATGAGGACTCCTACAATGAGCAGTTCTTC.

This chain links TRBV28 with TRBJ2-7, with 11 bases fitting TRBD2. CDR1 and CDR2 (germline): MDHEN, SYDVKM. The CDR3 spans 16 residues. With 3 bases clipped from V and 2 bases from J, the junction kept 6 bases outside the gene matches. CDR3 DNA: TGTGCCAGCAGTTTTGACACTAGCGGGAGAGCCTACGAGCAGTACTTC. It encodes CASSFDTSGRAYEQYF.

The sample holds many counts of this clonotype. The chain couples TRBV20-1 to TRBJ2-7; TRBD2 might be the D (6 bases). Germline V lookup: CDR1 DFQATT, CDR2 SNEGSKA (reference sequence). CDR3 length: 14 amino acids. Trimming removed 6 bases from V and 2 bases from J, with 17 bases in between. The CDR3 here is CSASPPRGAYEQYF. The DNA for the CDR3 is TGCAGTGCGTCGCCCCCGCGGGGAGCCTACGAGCAGTACTTC.

CDR3 nucleotide sequence: TGTGCCAGCAGTCCGACCCTCCCGGTCCCTTCGTTCTTC. Protein sequence: CASSPTLPVPSFF. The V gene is TRBV27, the J gene TRBJ2-1; D is undetermined. This CDR3 spans 13 amino acids. V was shortened by 5 bases and J by 15 bases, with 20 bases between the two germline ends. Per germline, CDR1 MNHEY and CDR2 SMNVEV (reference sequence).

This clonotype has more than one count but fewer than ten. The CDR3, as DNA: TGTGCCAGTAGTGGGGACCGAGACACTGAAGCTTTCTTT. This encodes CASSGDRDTEAFF. The V gene is TRBV19, the J gene TRBJ1-1, with a possible D match to TRBD1 (5 bases). Trimming removed 5 bases at V and 3 bases at J, with 10 bases between. The CDR3 sequence is 13 residues long. The germline V gene has CDR1 LNHDA and CDR2 SQIVND (reference sequence). The full variable domain, completed using reference TRBV19 and TRBJ1-1, is DGGITQSPKYLFRKEGQNVTLSCEQNLNHDAMYWYRQDPGQGLRLIYYSQIVNDFQKGDIAEGYSVSREKKESFPLTVTSAQKNPTAFYLCASSGDRDTEAFFGQGTRLTVV.

This clonotype was seen ten or more times. One junction end does not reproduce the germline sequence, and a read error may be involved. The chain combines TRBV20-1 with TRBJ1-2, with D unresolved. Germline CDR1 is DFQATT and CDR2 is SNEGSKA (reference sequence). The CDR3 extends over 11 amino acids. CDR3 loop: CSAPDVMAILF. Here the CDR3 DNA reads TGCAGTGCCCCTGACGTGATGGCTATCCTCTTC.

This clonotype was observed at least ten times. The chain combines TRBV12-3 or TRBV12-4 with TRBJ1-5; D is uncertain. Between the trimmed V and J ends, which lost 9 bases and 0 bases, there was a span of 6 bases. The CDR3 sequence is 12 residues long. The CDR3: CASTNSNQPQHF. CDR3 coding DNA: TGTGCCAGTACTAATAGCAATCAGCCCCAGCATTTT.

This clonotype has at least ten counts. As DNA, the CDR3 is TGCAGCGTCGCCCGCGTAGGGACTAGGGGGGAGACCCAGTACTTC. It encodes CSVARVGTRGETQYF. The rearrangement uses TRBV29-1 and TRBJ2-5; TRBD2 aligns across 8 bases. The CDR3 extends over 15 amino acids. Germline CDR1 and CDR2: SQVTM and ANQGSEA. V lost 6 bases to trimming and J lost 5 bases; unmatched junction nucleotides: 14.

This clonotype was detected many times. The J gene is TRBJ2-5, the V gene TRBV20-1; 7 bases map to TRBD2. The V gene's germline CDR1 is DFQATT and CDR2 SNEGSKA (reference sequence). The V segment lost 3 bases and the J segment 5 bases; nucleotides outside the gene matches: 3. The CDR3 extends over 12 amino acids. The CDR3 DNA reads TGCAGTGCTAGGATTAGCGGGGAGACCCAGTACTTC. Its translation: CSARISGETQYF.

There are a few counts of this clonotype. The chain has TRBV18 and TRBJ2-2; a possible D gene is TRBD1 (6 bases). V was cut by 0 bases and J by 5 bases, with 13 bases left in between. CDR3 length: 16 amino acids. From germline, CDR1 is KGHSH and CDR2 LQKENI. The CDR3 DNA sequence: TGTGCCAGCTCACCACCATCCAGGGGTGCTACCGGGGAGCTGTTTTTT. Residues: CASSPPSRGATGELFF.

This clonotype showed up just a few times. This sequence joins TRBV19 and TRBJ1-5; no clear D. CDR1 LNHDA and CDR2 SQIVND come from the germline V gene (reference sequence). The germline V and J ends were trimmed by 3 bases and 0 bases, with 6 bases remaining between them. The CDR3 is 14 residues long. CDR3 DNA sequence: TGTGCCAGTAGTATTGGGAATAGCAATCAGCCCCAGCATTTT. Residues: CASSIGNSNQPQHF.

On this clonotype: A much more abundant neighbour one base away suggests this may be a read error. This chain joins TRBV6-9 and TRBJ2-2, with a tentative D call TRBD2 (7 bases). The CDR3 totals 17 residues. Germline lookup yields CDR1 MNHGY and CDR2 SVAAGI. CDR3 loop: CANSSHAWEGDTGELFF. The CDR3 nucleotides are TGTGCCAACAGTTCGCACGCATGGGAGGGGGACACCGGGGAGCTGTTTTTT.

The chain has TRBV10-3 and TRBJ2-7, with 9 positions matching TRBD1. V lost 4 bases, J lost 5 bases, and 6 bases stayed unmatched. CDR1 and CDR2 from the germline V gene are ENHRY and SYGVKD. The CDR3 loop spans 14 amino acids. CDR3 sequence: CAISVTGTGNEQYF. The CDR3 DNA sequence: TGTGCCATCAGTGTTACCGGGACAGGGAACGAGCAGTACTTC.

The chain links TRBV25-1 to TRBJ2-3; possibly TRBD1 for D (6 bases). Trimming cost V 5 bases and J 4 bases, with 13 bases left between them. This CDR3 is 14 amino acids long. CDR1 and CDR2 from the germline V gene are MGHDK and SYGVNS. CDR3 bases: TGTGCCAGCAGTCGATCAGGGGATCCAGATACGCAGTATTTT. It encodes CASSRSGDPDTQYF.

This clonotype appeared many times. The CDR3 nucleotides read TGTGCCAGCAGTTTATTGGGTAGGTGGACTGAAGCTTTCTTT. This sequence encodes CASSLLGRWTEAFF. The chain couples TRBV27 to TRBJ1-1, with D hard to call. This CDR3 is built from 14 residues. V lost 1 base and J lost 5, with 11 bases in between. Germline CDR1 MNHEY, CDR2 SMNVEV (reference sequence).

The chain uses TRBV28 and TRBJ2-3; possibly TRBD2 for D (5 bases). The CDR3 consists of 13 residues. Trimming took 3 bases from V and 5 from J, leaving 9 bases between them. The germline V gene encodes CDR1 MDHEN and CDR2 SYDVKM. CDR3 DNA: TGTGCCAGCAGTTTCCCCGGGGTAGATACGCAGTATTTT. Translation: CASSFPGVDTQYF.

This clonotype was counted many times. The chain uses TRBV11-2 and TRBJ2-7; 8 nucleotides line up with TRBD1. CDR1 and CDR2 (germline): SGHAT, FQNNGV. Trimming removed 4 bases from V and 4 bases from J; junction bases left unmatched: 0. The CDR3 length is 12 residues. The CDR3 loop is CASSWTGYEQYF. The CDR3 DNA sequence: TGTGCCAGCAGCTGGACAGGGTACGAGCAGTACTTC.

This clonotype came up many times. The rearrangement links TRBV29-1 to TRBJ1-2, with 7 bases lining up with TRBD1. The CDR3 contains 14 residues. Germline V CDR1 and CDR2: SQVTM, ANQGSEA. V gave up 4 bases and J gave up 0 bases; unmatched junction bases: 5. The CDR3 reads CSVALGTANYGYTF. The CDR3 region has the DNA TGCAGCGTTGCCCTCGGGACAGCTAACTATGGCTACACCTTC.

This chain connects TRBV19 to TRBJ2-2; D possibly corresponds to TRBD1 (6 bases). This CDR3 is built from 17 residues. Germline V CDR1 and CDR2: LNHDA, SQIVND (reference sequence). The germline V and J ends were trimmed by 4 bases and 0 bases, with 15 bases remaining between them. The CDR3 region is CASSTTGSSANTGELFF. In DNA, the CDR3 is TGTGCCAGTAGTACCACAGGGAGTTCAGCGAACACCGGGGAGCTGTTTTTT.

This clonotype occurred many times. The gene calls are TRBV3-1 and TRBJ1-5; D possibly corresponds to TRBD1 (5 bases). The CDR3 is made up of 16 amino acids. Trimming stripped 0 bases from V and 9 bases from J, with 18 bases between. Per the germline V gene, CDR1 is LGHDT and CDR2 is YNNKEL (reference sequence). The CDR3 spells CASSQDPGTVQWPQHF. DNA of the CDR3: TGTGCCAGCAGCCAAGATCCCGGGACGGTGCAATGGCCCCAGCATTTT.

This clonotype was observed a handful of times. This chain connects TRBV29-1 to TRBJ1-1; the D is unclear. The V end lost 6 bases, the J end lost 2 bases, and 16 bases lay between the germline ends. This CDR3 contains 14 residues. The germline V gene encodes CDR1 SQVTM and CDR2 ANQGSEA. DNA for the CDR3: TGCAGCGTACCGGCACAGCAAATTAACACTGAAGCTTTCTTT. Protein: CSVPAQQINTEAFF.

This clonotype was recorded a few times. This rearrangement joins TRBV7-9 to TRBJ1-2, with unresolved D. Germline-derived CDR1 and CDR2 are SEHNR and FQNEAQ (reference sequence). The CDR3 totals 12 residues. V was trimmed by 5 bases and J by 4 bases, leaving 8 bases between them. The CDR3 DNA is TGTGCCAGCAGCATGGACGGCTATGGCTACACCTTC. Protein sequence: CASSMDGYGYTF. The full variable domain, its missing parts supplied by reference TRBV7-9 and TRBJ1-2, is DTGVSQNPRHKITKRGQNVTFRCDPISEHNRLYWYRQTLGQGPEFLTYFQNEAQLEKSRLLSDRFSAERPKGSFSTLEIQRTEQGDSAMYLCASSMDGYGYTFGSGTRLTVV.

A remark on this clonotype: This may arise from a read error, as a much more abundant clone is one base away. The CDR3 ends on some other residue instead of the conserved phenylalanine or tryptophan, so this is likely a read error. This sequence joins TRBV16 and TRBJ1-1, with D unresolved. Germline-derived CDR1 and CDR2 are KGHSY and FQNENV. The V end lost 4 bases, the J end lost 0 bases, and 18 bases lay between the germline ends. The CDR3 has 17 residues. CDR3 nucleotides: TGTGCCAGCAGCCCTCATTCGCCTCAAACACTGAACACTGAAGCTTTCCTT. It is translated as CASSPHSPQTLNTEAFL.

On this clonotype: Germline and junction disagree at one end, which may indicate a read error. The CDR3 is CASGLQRSNYGYTF. The CDR3 DNA reads as TGTGCCAGCGGCTTACAGAGATCTAACTATGGCTACACCTTC. The rearrangement links TRBV5-4 to TRBJ1-2; D gene ambiguous. The CDR3 runs 14 residues. CDR1 SGHNT and CDR2 YYREEE come from the germline V gene (reference sequence).

This clonotype has more than one count but fewer than ten. The gene calls are TRBV19 and TRBJ2-2, with TRBD1 identical over 9 bases. V was clipped by 7 bases and J by 3 bases; unmatched bases: 6. Germline CDR1 LNHDA, CDR2 SQIVND (reference sequence). CDR3 length equals 15 residues. The CDR3 DNA is TGTGCCAGTAAAATCGGGACAGGGTACACCGGGGAGCTGTTTTTT. Translating it yields CASKIGTGYTGELFF.

The V and J genes are TRBV5-8 and TRBJ2-5; 7 nucleotides match TRBD2. Unmatched junction bases numbered 9, after V lost 0 bases and J lost 4 bases. The CDR3 contains 16 residues. CDR1 is SGHTS, CDR2 YDEGEE, per germline. The CDR3 sequence is CASSLGDRGGGETQYF. The CDR3 DNA reads as TGTGCCAGCAGCTTGGGGGACCGCGGGGGTGGAGAGACCCAGTACTTC. The whole variable domain, filled in from reference TRBV5-8 and TRBJ2-5, reads EAGVTQSPTHLIKTRGQQATLRCSPISGHTSVYWYQQALGLGLQFLLWYDEGEERNRGNFPPRFSGRQFPNYSSELNVNALELEDSALYLCASSLGDRGGGETQYFGPGTRLLVL.

The rearrangement joins TRBV3-1 to TRBJ2-7; TRBD2 agrees at 7 bases. The CDR3 runs to 15 residues. Germline V gene sequence: CDR1 LGHDT, CDR2 YNNKEL (reference sequence). With V trimmed by 1 base and J by 2 bases, 5 bases remained unmatched. The CDR3 region has the DNA TGTGCCAGCAGCCAAGTCGGGAGGTCCCCCTACGAGCAGTACTTC. It codes for CASSQVGRSPYEQYF.

The chain has TRBV30 and TRBJ1-2, with D perhaps TRBD1 (6 bases). The V end was cut by 1 base, the J end by 1 base, with 7 bases between. Germline V gene lookup returns CDR1 GTSNPN and CDR2 SVGIG (reference sequence). This CDR3 region has 13 residues. The CDR3 reads CAWSGQVNYGYTF. Written as DNA, the CDR3 is TGTGCCTGGAGTGGACAGGTTAACTATGGCTACACCTTC.

For this clonotype: This clone may be a read error of a much larger clone one base away. The gene calls are TRBV11-2 and TRBJ1-2; possibly TRBD1 for D (5 bases). CDR1 is SGHAT, CDR2 FQNNGV, per germline. The CDR3 is 15 residues long. In DNA, the CDR3 is TGTGCCGGCAGCTTAATGCCGGGGCAGAACTATGGCTACACCTTC. It is translated as CAGSLMPGQNYGYTF.

This clonotype was seen ten or more times. This chain's CDR3 is CASSLGHKDTIYF. CDR3 in DNA: TGTGCCAGCAGTTTGGGACATAAGGACACCATATATTTT. The chain employs TRBV28 and TRBJ1-3; D might be TRBD1 (6 bases). Trimming removed 3 bases from V and 8 bases from J, with 11 bases in between. The germline gives CDR1 MDHEN, CDR2 SYDVKM. The CDR3 sequence is 13 residues long.

Ten or more counts support this clonotype. The chain combines TRBV6-2 or TRBV6-3 with TRBJ2-7; TRBD1 might be the D (6 bases). V was trimmed by 3 bases and J by 4 bases, leaving 22 bases between them. The germline V gene encodes CDR1 MNHEY and CDR2 SVGEGT. The CDR3 loop spans 17 amino acids. The CDR3 region is CASSYFRRGTGTYEQYF. As DNA, the CDR3 is TGTGCCAGCAGTTATTTTCGTAGAGGGACGGGGACATACGAGCAGTACTTC.